This T cell receptor (beta chain) was found in a study of cytomegalovirus exposure and HLA in healthy donors. Donors came from a validation cohort of 95 to 150 subjects, distinct from the first 666-subject cohort. Study outcomes and limitations: In vitro, a few CMV-associated chains proved specific for CMV antigens.

V was pared by 3 bases and J by 4 bases, with 9 bases of the junction left unmatched. The CDR3 is made up of 16 amino acids. Germline CDR1 and CDR2: SGDLS and YYNGEE. Comment on this clone: Its specificity is not known.

Clones were read by immunoSEQ multiplex PCR, and TCRdb kept only the in-frame ones, dropping some. This table holds roughly 80,000 clones, approximately 93% found once. This clonotype was obtained from a young man in good health and CMV-seronegative. J is TRBJ2-3 and V is TRBV9, with 9 bases aligning to TRBD1. The source material was PBMCs. CDR3 sequence: CASSAGDRVVADTQYF. The CDR3 region has the DNA TGTGCCAGCAGCGCGGGGGACAGGGTGGTAGCAGATACGCAGTATTTT.